The 6 T cell receptor beta chains below were found in one sample sequenced in a study of early T cells in non-severe SARS-CoV-2 infection. From the 5' RACE reads, TCRdb called clonotypes with MiXCR, one entry per CDR3 protein. The table lists tens of thousands of distinct CDR3 sequences, around 7% of them singletons. Here the sequenced sample was whole blood, taken at baseline. The receptors here all came from an adult who was a healthcare worker with PCR-confirmed SARS-CoV-2 infection or an uninfected control (not recorded which).

This clonotype was recorded at least ten times. The genes are TRBV28 and TRBJ1-1; TRBD1 agrees at 8 bases. Germline CDR1 is MDHEN and CDR2 is SYDVKM. The J segment lost 11 bases and the V segment lost 2 bases, leaving 10 bases of the junction unmatched. The CDR3 runs to 14 residues. The CDR3 DNA follows: TGTGCCAGCAGTTTAGGCCGCGGCAGGGGGCATGCTTTCTTT. Residues: CASSLGRGRGHAFF.

This clonotype was seen many times. This chain joins TRBV27 and TRBJ2-1; possibly TRBD2 for D (7 bases). Germline CDR1 MNHEY, CDR2 SMNVEV (reference sequence). The CDR3 loop spans 14 amino acids. The germline V and J ends were trimmed by 3 bases and 4 bases, with 10 bases remaining between them. The CDR3 protein is CASSLEGGYNEQFF. Written as DNA, the CDR3 is TGTGCCAGCAGTTTGGAGGGGGGGTACAATGAGCAGTTCTTC.

The sample holds many counts of this clonotype. The chain employs TRBV5-4 and TRBJ2-2, with D maybe TRBD2 (6 bases). Germline CDR1 is SGHNT and CDR2 is YYREEE (reference sequence). The length of the CDR3 is 15 residues. V dropped 0 bases and J dropped 4 bases, with 10 bases sitting between them. The CDR3 DNA is TGTGCCAGCAGCTTGGATGCGGGGCCCACCGGGGAGCTGTTTTTT. This translates into CASSLDAGPTGELFF.

This clonotype was seen ten or more times. The V call is TRBV7-9, the J call TRBJ2-7, with TRBD2 identical over 10 bases. CDR3 length equals 18 residues. CDR1 and CDR2 from the germline V gene are SEHNR and FQNEAQ (reference sequence). V trimming: 5 bases; J trimming: 0 bases; junction bases outside the gene matches: 13. The CDR3 DNA is TGTGCCAGCAGCCCCCTCGGGCTAGCGGGGGTCCCCTCCTACGAGCAGTACTTC. Translated: CASSPLGLAGVPSYEQYF.

This clonotype was counted ten times or more. The chain carries TRBV12-3 or TRBV12-4 and TRBJ2-7; 9 bases are shared with TRBD1. V was pared by 2 bases and J by 6 bases, with 8 bases of the junction left unmatched. The length of the CDR3 is 15 residues. CDR3 nucleotide sequence: TGTGCCAGCAGTTTATCTGGGACAGGGTACGGCGAGCAGTACTTC. This codes for CASSLSGTGYGEQYF.

This clonotype was detected ten times or more. The V gene is TRBV5-8, the J gene TRBJ2-1; D gene ambiguous. Germline CDR1 is SGHTS and CDR2 is YDEGEE. The V and J ends lost 0 bases and 10 bases respectively, with 17 bases between them. The CDR3 runs 15 residues. CDR3 sequence reads: CASSLAAGVPREQFF. The CDR3 nucleotides are TGTGCCAGCAGCTTGGCAGCAGGTGTCCCTCGCGAGCAGTTCTTC.